These T cell receptor beta chains were read from a single sample in a study of T cells in Graves' hyperthyroidism and ophthalmopathy. MiXCR, run by TCRdb on the multiplex PCR reads, gives a single entry per CDR3 protein. Of hundreds of thousands of distinct CDR3 sequences listed, over 15% are singletons. Sequenced input: blood. The receptors were gathered from a woman aged 45 to 65 with Graves' hyperthyroidism that later progressed to Graves' ophthalmopathy. Both conserved end residues are part of each CDR3. Fields, in order: CDR3 protein, CDR3 DNA, V gene, D gene, clone size, J gene. D genes are given only for firm matches. Clone size is shown for a subset of rows, as once, few, many or a class of expanded clone.

CDR3 protein: CASRPAGGGLNTEAFF
CDR3 DNA: TGCGCCAGCAGGCCGGCGGGTGGCGGGCTGAACACTGAAGCTTTCTTT
V gene: TRBV10-1
D gene: .
clone size: many
J gene: TRBJ1-1

CDR3 protein: CSAGGQIEAFF
CDR3 DNA: TGCAGCGCCGGGGGACAGATTGAAGCTTTCTTT
V gene: TRBV29-1
D gene: TRBD1
clone size: many
J gene: TRBJ1-1

CDR3 protein: CASSAPGQNYGYTF
CDR3 DNA: TGTGCCAGCAGCGCCCCGGGACAGAACTATGGCTACACCTTC
V gene: TRBV9
D gene: TRBD1
clone size: .
J gene: TRBJ1-2

CDR3 protein: CATRSGTAGELFF
CDR3 DNA: TGTGCCACCAGAAGCGGGACCGCCGGGGAGCTGTTTTTT
V gene: TRBV6-1
D gene: TRBD2
clone size: few
J gene: TRBJ2-2

CDR3 protein: CASSLAGQGASNEKLFF
CDR3 DNA: TGTGCCAGCAGCTTGGCGGGACAGGGGGCCTCTAATGAAAAACTGTTTTTT
V gene: TRBV5-5
D gene: TRBD1
clone size: .
J gene: TRBJ1-4

CDR3 protein: CASSYSGQGGYEQYF
CDR3 DNA: TGTGCCAGCAGTTATTCGGGACAGGGGGGCTACGAGCAGTACTTC
V gene: TRBV7-9
D gene: TRBD1
clone size: many
J gene: TRBJ2-7

CDR3 protein: CASRRDRGHEQFF
CDR3 DNA: TGTGCCAGCAGGAGGGACAGGGGTCATGAGCAGTTCTTC
V gene: TRBV6-2/TRBV6-3
D gene: TRBD1
clone size: .
J gene: TRBJ2-1

CDR3 protein: CASSADLNNQPQHF
CDR3 DNA: TGTGCCAGCAGTGCGGACTTAAACAATCAGCCCCAGCATTTT
V gene: TRBV2
D gene: .
clone size: few
J gene: TRBJ1-5

CDR3 protein: CSAGLAGLDYEQYF
CDR3 DNA: TGCAGTGCGGGACTAGCGGGCCTCGACTACGAGCAGTACTTC
V gene: TRBV20-1
D gene: TRBD2
clone size: many
J gene: TRBJ2-7

CDR3 protein: CASSLGGASYNEQFF
CDR3 DNA: TGTGCCAGCAGCCTCGGGGGGGCCTCCTACAATGAGCAGTTCTTC
V gene: TRBV7-3
D gene: TRBD2
clone size: many
J gene: TRBJ2-1

CDR3 protein: CASSESRGTSGYNEQFF
CDR3 DNA: TGCGCCAGCAGTGAGTCGAGAGGGACTAGCGGGTACAATGAGCAGTTCTTC
V gene: TRBV10-2
D gene: TRBD2
clone size: many
J gene: TRBJ2-1

CDR3 protein: CASSLGGQMNTEAFF
CDR3 DNA: TGTGCCAGCAGCTTAGGAGGACAGATGAACACTGAAGCTTTCTTT
V gene: TRBV7-8
D gene: .
clone size: many
J gene: TRBJ1-1

CDR3 protein: CASSNPTDTQYF
CDR3 DNA: TGTGCCAGCAGTAACCCTACAGATACGCAGTATTTT
V gene: TRBV6-5
D gene: .
clone size: .
J gene: TRBJ2-3

CDR3 protein: CATSSPLGIEQFF
CDR3 DNA: TGTGCCACCTCATCGCCCTTGGGGATTGAGCAGTTCTTC
V gene: TRBV7-9
D gene: .
clone size: few
J gene: TRBJ2-1

CDR3 protein: CASSFLDRSTWATGELFF
CDR3 DNA: TGTGCCAGCAGCTTCTTGGACAGGAGCACATGGGCCACCGGGGAGCTGTTTTTT
V gene: TRBV7-2
D gene: TRBD1
clone size: .
J gene: TRBJ2-2

CDR3 protein: CASSFRGPPVTGIVEGVNYGYTF
CDR3 DNA: TGTGCCAGCAGTTTTAGAGGTCCTCCAGTTACGGGTATCGTTGAGGGGGTCAACTATGGCTACACCTTC
V gene: TRBV12-3/TRBV12-4
D gene: .
clone size: many
J gene: TRBJ1-2

CDR3 protein: CASGQQRGGPDTQYF
CDR3 DNA: TGTGCCAGCGGCCAGCAGCGGGGGGGCCCAGATACGCAGTATTTT
V gene: TRBV6-1
D gene: TRBD2
clone size: few
J gene: TRBJ2-3

CDR3 protein: CSARPRTGPGNEKLFF
CDR3 DNA: TGCAGTGCTAGACCACGGACAGGGCCCGGTAATGAAAAACTGTTTTTT
V gene: TRBV20-1
D gene: TRBD1
clone size: few
J gene: TRBJ1-4

CDR3 protein: CASSYPGLAVNEQFF
CDR3 DNA: TGTGCCAGCAGCTACCCGGGACTAGCAGTCAATGAGCAGTTCTTC
V gene: TRBV7-2
D gene: TRBD2
clone size: few
J gene: TRBJ2-1

CDR3 protein: CSADRDRGGNEQFF
CDR3 DNA: TGCAGTGCTGACCGGGACAGGGGAGGGAATGAGCAGTTCTTC
V gene: TRBV20-1
D gene: TRBD1
clone size: .
J gene: TRBJ2-1

CDR3 protein: CASSYRTGVHEQYF
CDR3 DNA: TGTGCCAGCAGTTACCGGACAGGGGTCCACGAGCAGTACTTC
V gene: TRBV27
D gene: TRBD1
clone size: .
J gene: TRBJ2-7

CDR3 protein: CASFRGGQRNSPLHF
CDR3 DNA: TGTGCCAGTTTTCGCGGGGGGCAAAGGAATTCACCCCTCCACTTT
V gene: TRBV6-1
D gene: .
clone size: few
J gene: TRBJ1-6

CDR3 protein: CASSLEIGQGVTEAFF
CDR3 DNA: TGTGCCAGCAGCTTAGAGATCGGGCAGGGGGTCACTGAAGCTTTCTTT
V gene: TRBV7-2
D gene: TRBD1
clone size: .
J gene: TRBJ1-1

CDR3 protein: CASSQDSVYGYTF
CDR3 DNA: TGTGCCAGCAGCCAAGATTCGGTCTATGGCTACACCTTC
V gene: TRBV3-1
D gene: .
clone size: few
J gene: TRBJ1-2

CDR3 protein: CASSYRGRLNEKLFF
CDR3 DNA: TGTGCCAGCAGTTATAGGGGACGGCTTAATGAAAAACTGTTTTTT
V gene: TRBV6-5
D gene: .
clone size: many
J gene: TRBJ1-4

CDR3 protein: CASSQTGQGYNEQFF
CDR3 DNA: TGTGCCAGCAGCCAAACGGGACAGGGGTACAATGAGCAGTTCTTC
V gene: TRBV7-2
D gene: TRBD1
clone size: many
J gene: TRBJ2-1

CDR3 protein: CASSQGLGGREQFF
CDR3 DNA: TGTGCCAGCAGCCAAGGGTTAGGGGGGCGGGAGCAGTTCTTC
V gene: TRBV3-1
D gene: .
clone size: .
J gene: TRBJ2-1

CDR3 protein: CASSPQTSGTSTDTQYF
CDR3 DNA: TGTGCCAGCAGCCCCCAGACTAGCGGGACTAGCACAGATACGCAGTATTTT
V gene: TRBV7-2
D gene: TRBD2
clone size: many
J gene: TRBJ2-3

CDR3 protein: CASSLLSRGHQSEQYF
CDR3 DNA: TGTGCCAGCAGCTTGTTATCCAGGGGGCACCAGTCGGAGCAGTACTTC
V gene: TRBV5-6
D gene: TRBD1
clone size: few
J gene: TRBJ2-7

CDR3 protein: CASSYWQNYGYTF
CDR3 DNA: TGTGCCAGCAGTTATTGGCAGAACTATGGCTACACCTTC
V gene: TRBV6-1
D gene: .
clone size: few
J gene: TRBJ1-2

CDR3 protein: CASSERVANTEAFF
CDR3 DNA: TGTGCCAGCAGTGAGAGGGTTGCGAACACTGAAGCTTTCTTT
V gene: TRBV25-1
D gene: .
clone size: .
J gene: TRBJ1-1

CDR3 protein: CASSNVLSVGDSYEQYF
CDR3 DNA: TGTGCCAGCAGTAACGTACTATCGGTAGGGGACTCCTACGAGCAGTACTTC
V gene: TRBV6-1
D gene: .
clone size: .
J gene: TRBJ2-7

CDR3 protein: CASSPGDNRVNSPLHF
CDR3 DNA: TGTGCCAGCAGCCCCGGGGACAACCGGGTTAATTCACCCCTCCACTTT
V gene: TRBV7-9
D gene: .
clone size: .
J gene: TRBJ1-6

CDR3 protein: CSARVSGGDYNSPLHF
CDR3 DNA: TGCAGTGCTAGAGTATCCGGGGGTGATTATAATTCACCCCTCCACTTT
V gene: TRBV20-1
D gene: .
clone size: many
J gene: TRBJ1-6

CDR3 protein: CASSYSGPATEAFF
CDR3 DNA: TGTGCCAGCAGTTACTCGGGGCCAGCCACTGAAGCTTTCTTT
V gene: TRBV6-5
D gene: .
clone size: many
J gene: TRBJ1-1

CDR3 protein: CASSQGAGTNYGYTF
CDR3 DNA: TGTGCCAGCAGCCAAGGGGCAGGGACTAACTATGGCTACACCTTC
V gene: TRBV3-1
D gene: .
clone size: .
J gene: TRBJ1-2

CDR3 protein: CASSSYSRTFHEQYF
CDR3 DNA: TGTGCCAGCAGTTCATACTCCAGGACATTTCACGAGCAGTACTTC
V gene: TRBV6-4
D gene: .
clone size: .
J gene: TRBJ2-7